Below are 10 T cell receptor beta chains sequenced from a single sample in a study of blood T cell repertoires in COVID-19. Method: immunoSEQ multiplex PCR; TCRdb's copy keeps in-frame clones and lacks some. Seen here are about 230,000 clones, 86% observed once, and the top ten hold 11%. The source material was peripheral blood. The receptors originated from a man aged 50-60 years with COVID-19, enrolled during active disease.

V gene TRBV15 combines with J gene TRBJ2-1; D gene ambiguous. CDR3 length: 15 amino acids. CDR1 and CDR2 (germline): LNHNV, YYDKDF (reference sequence). V gave up 8 bases and J gave up 0 bases, with 14 bases separating them. CDR3 region: CATARAPSSYNEQFF. DNA of the CDR3: TGTGCCACCGCCCGAGCGCCAAGCTCCTACAATGAGCAGTTCTTC.

The chain joins TRBV2 to TRBJ2-1; 8 bases line up with TRBD2. Germline trimming cut 4 bases from V and 7 bases from J; bases unmatched to any gene: 12. CDR3 size: 16 residues. The germline gives CDR1 SNHLY, CDR2 FYNNEI. The CDR3 region has the DNA TGTGCCAGCAGTGTTGCGGGAGGTACGAAGAGTAATGAGCAGTTCTTC. It codes for CASSVAGGTKSNEQFF.

The CDR3 DNA is TGTGCCACCACAGGCATTGCGGCCGGTGGGAATGAGCAGTTCTTC. As protein: CATTGIAAGGNEQFF. This chain connects TRBV19 to TRBJ2-1; a possible D gene is TRBD1 (5 bases). This CDR3 has 15 residues. CDR1 and CDR2 (germline): LNHDA, SQIVND (reference sequence). Between the trimmed V and J ends, which lost 10 bases and 7 bases, there was a span of 23 bases.

This sequence joins TRBV11-3 and TRBJ2-1, with D uncertain. V was cut by 5 bases and J by 1 base, with 15 bases left in between. Per the germline V gene, CDR1 is SGHNT and CDR2 is YENEEA. The CDR3 spans 16 residues. The CDR3 DNA sequence: TGTGCCAGCAGCCGACAAACCGACCTGTCCTACAATGAGCAGTTCTTC. Protein sequence: CASSRQTDLSYNEQFF.

The V and J genes are TRBV30 and TRBJ1-1; no definite D call. Trimming pared 7 bases from V and 6 bases from J, leaving 12 bases between. Germline V gene data show CDR1 as GTSNPN and CDR2 as SVGIG (reference sequence). The CDR3 covers 11 residues. The CDR3 sequence is CAYVTVAEAFF. The DNA of the CDR3 is TGTGCCTACGTAACAGTTGCTGAAGCTTTCTTT.

The chain combines TRBV28 with TRBJ1-2; a weak D match, TRBD1 (5 bases). CDR3 length: 15 amino acids. Germline values: CDR1 MDHEN, CDR2 SYDVKM. The V gene lost 6 bases and the J gene lost 3 bases, with 17 bases spanning the gap. In DNA, the CDR3 is TGTGCCAGCAGCCAGGGCGGGGCTCCTTACTATGGCTACACCTTC. Translated: CASSQGGAPYYGYTF.

The rearrangement uses TRBV7-3 and TRBJ1-2; a possible D gene is TRBD1 (5 bases). V was trimmed by 4 bases and J by 7 bases, leaving 16 bases between them. The CDR3 runs to 14 residues. Germline V lookup: CDR1 SGHTA, CDR2 FQGTGA. The DNA of the CDR3 is TGTGCCAGCAGCTCCCGCCCGGGGGGGGGTGGCTACACCTTC. This codes for CASSSRPGGGGYTF.

The gene calls are TRBV7-2 and TRBJ2-7, with TRBD2 identical over 7 bases. In germline, CDR1 is SGHTA, CDR2 FQGNSA. Trimming took 5 bases from V and 2 from J; bases not matched to a gene: 6. This CDR3 has 14 residues. The CDR3: CASSLTRGAYEQYF. In nucleotides, the CDR3 is TGTGCCAGCAGCCTAACTCGGGGGGCCTACGAGCAGTACTTC.

The chain combines TRBV5-1 with TRBJ1-4, with D maybe TRBD1 (6 bases). With 0 bases removed from V and 6 bases from J, the gap between germline ends came to 12 bases. This CDR3 has 15 residues. Per the germline V gene, CDR1 is SGHRS and CDR2 is YFSETQ. CDR3 DNA: TGCGCCAGCAGCTTGGCAGGGGCCGCCGATGAAAAACTGTTTTTT. Protein sequence: CASSLAGAADEKLFF. Full variable domain (outside the CDR3, taken from reference TRBV5-1 and TRBJ1-4): KAGVTQTPRYLIKTRGQQVTLSCSPISGHRSVSWYQQTPGQGLQFLFEYFSETQRNKGNFPGRFSGRQFSNSRSEMNVSTLELGDSALYLCASSLAGAADEKLFFGSGTQLSVL.

This sequence joins TRBV11-1 and TRBJ1-1, with D possibly being TRBD1 (5 bases). CDR1 is SGHAT and CDR2 is FQDESV in the germline V gene (reference sequence). This CDR3 region has 15 residues. V was cut by 5 bases and J by 1 base, with 14 bases left in between. CDR3 sequence: CASSKGPYKNTEAFF. The CDR3 DNA sequence: TGTGCCAGCAGCAAGGGGCCCTACAAGAACACTGAAGCTTTCTTT.